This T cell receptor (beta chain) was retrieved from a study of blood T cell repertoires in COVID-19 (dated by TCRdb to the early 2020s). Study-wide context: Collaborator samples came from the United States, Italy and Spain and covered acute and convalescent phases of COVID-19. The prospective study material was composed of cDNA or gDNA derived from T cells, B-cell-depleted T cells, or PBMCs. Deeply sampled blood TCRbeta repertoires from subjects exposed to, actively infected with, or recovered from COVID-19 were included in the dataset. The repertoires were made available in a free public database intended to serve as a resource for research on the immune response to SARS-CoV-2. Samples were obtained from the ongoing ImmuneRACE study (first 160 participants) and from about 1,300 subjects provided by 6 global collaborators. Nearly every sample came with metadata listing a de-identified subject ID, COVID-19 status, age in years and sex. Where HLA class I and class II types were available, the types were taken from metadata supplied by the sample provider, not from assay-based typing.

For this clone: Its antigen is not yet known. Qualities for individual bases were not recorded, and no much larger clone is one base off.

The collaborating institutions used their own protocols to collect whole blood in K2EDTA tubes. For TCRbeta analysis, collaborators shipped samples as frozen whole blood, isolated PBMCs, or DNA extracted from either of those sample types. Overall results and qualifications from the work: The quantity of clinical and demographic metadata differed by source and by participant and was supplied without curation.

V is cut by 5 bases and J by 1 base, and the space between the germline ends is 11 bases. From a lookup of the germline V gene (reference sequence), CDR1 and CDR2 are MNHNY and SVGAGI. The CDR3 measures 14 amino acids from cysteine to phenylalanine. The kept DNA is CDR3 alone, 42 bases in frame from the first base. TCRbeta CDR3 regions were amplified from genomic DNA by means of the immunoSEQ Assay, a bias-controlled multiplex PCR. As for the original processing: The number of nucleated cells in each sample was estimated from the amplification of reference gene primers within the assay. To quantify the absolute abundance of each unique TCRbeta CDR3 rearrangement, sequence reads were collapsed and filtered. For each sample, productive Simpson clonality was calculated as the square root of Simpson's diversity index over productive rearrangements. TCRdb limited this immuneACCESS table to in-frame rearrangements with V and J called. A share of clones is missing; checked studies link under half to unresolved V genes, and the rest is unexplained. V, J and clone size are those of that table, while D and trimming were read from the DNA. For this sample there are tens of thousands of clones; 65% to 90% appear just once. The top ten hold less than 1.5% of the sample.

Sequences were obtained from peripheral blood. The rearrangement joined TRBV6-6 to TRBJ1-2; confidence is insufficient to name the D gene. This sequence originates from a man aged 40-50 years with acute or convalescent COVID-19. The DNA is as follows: TGTGCCAGCAGTCAGCTAAATAGTAACTATGGCTACACCTTC. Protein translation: CASSQLNSNYGYTF.